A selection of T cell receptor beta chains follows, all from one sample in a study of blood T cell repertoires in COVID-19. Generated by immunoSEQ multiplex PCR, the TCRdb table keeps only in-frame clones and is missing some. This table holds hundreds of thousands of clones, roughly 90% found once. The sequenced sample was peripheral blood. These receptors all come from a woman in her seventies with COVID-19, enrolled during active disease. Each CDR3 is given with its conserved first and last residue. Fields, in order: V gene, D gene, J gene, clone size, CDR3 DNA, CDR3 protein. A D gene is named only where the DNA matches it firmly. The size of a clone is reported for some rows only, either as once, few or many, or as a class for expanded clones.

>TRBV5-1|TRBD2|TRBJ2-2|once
TGCGCCAGCAGCTTGGCTTTAGCGGGGTCGAACACCGGGGAGCTGTTTTTT
CASSLALAGSNTGELFF
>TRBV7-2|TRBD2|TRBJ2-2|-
TGTGCCAGCAGCCCCCCTAGCGGGGGGGCGTTCGACACCGGGGAGCTGTTTTTT
CASSPPSGGAFDTGELFF
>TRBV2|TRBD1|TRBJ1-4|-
TGTGCCAGCAGCCCTCAGGGGGCAACTAATGAAAAACTGTTTTTT
CASSPQGATNEKLFF
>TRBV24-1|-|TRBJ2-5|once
TGTGCCACCAGGGCAGGGTCACAAGAGACCCAGTACTTC
CATRAGSQETQYF
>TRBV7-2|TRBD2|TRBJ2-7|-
TGTGCCAGCAGCTTAGCGTGGACTAGCGGACTCGAGCAGTACTTC
CASSLAWTSGLEQYF
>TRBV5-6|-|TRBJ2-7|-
TGTGCCAGCAGCCCACCGACAGGGAAGAGGACTACGGTGGAGCAGTACTTC
CASSPPTGKRTTVEQYF
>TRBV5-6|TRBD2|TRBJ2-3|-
TGTGCCAGCAGCTTCTTCATCGTGACTAGCGTGGGAGATACGCAGTATTTT
CASSFFIVTSVGDTQYF
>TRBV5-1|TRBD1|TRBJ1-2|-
TGCGCCAGCAGCATACAACAGGGGGAGAATGGCTACACCTTC
CASSIQQGENGYTF
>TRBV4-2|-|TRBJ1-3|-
TGTGCCAGCAGCCAAACAGGAAACACCATATATTTT
CASSQTGNTIYF
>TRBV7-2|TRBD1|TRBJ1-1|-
TGTGCCAGCAGCAAGGGACAGGGAGACACTGAAGCTTTCTTT
CASSKGQGDTEAFF
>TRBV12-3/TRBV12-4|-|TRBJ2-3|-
TGTGCCACCTCAACCCAGGTAGATACGCAGTATTTT
CATSTQVDTQYF
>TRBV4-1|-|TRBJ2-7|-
TGCGCCAGCAGCCCCCGACTGGCGGCCGCCTACGAGCAGTACTTC
CASSPRLAAAYEQYF
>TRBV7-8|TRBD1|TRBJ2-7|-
TGTGCCAGCAGCTTGCTCGGGACAGGGCAATACGAGCAGTACTTC
CASSLLGTGQYEQYF
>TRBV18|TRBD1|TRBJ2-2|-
TGTGCCAGCTCACCGGGACAGGGGGCAGCCGGGGAGCTGTTTTTT
CASSPGQGAAGELFF
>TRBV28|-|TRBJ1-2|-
TGTGCCAGCAGTCGACAGTCCAACTATGGCTACACCTTC
CASSRQSNYGYTF
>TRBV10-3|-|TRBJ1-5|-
TGTGCCATCAGTGAAGGGGCAGCTAGCAATCAGCCCCAGCATTTT
CAISEGAASNQPQHF
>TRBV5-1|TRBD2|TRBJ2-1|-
TGCGCCAGCAGCTTGGTTGGACTAGCGGGGGCCGCGGAGCAGTTCTTC
CASSLVGLAGAAEQFF
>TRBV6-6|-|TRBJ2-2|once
TGTGCCAGCAGTTGGCCGGGTTCCAGGGAGCTGTTTTTT
CASSWPGSRELFF
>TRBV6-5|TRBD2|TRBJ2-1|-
TGTGCCAGCAGCCCGGGGGGAAAGGCTGAGCAGTTCTTC
CASSPGGKAEQFF
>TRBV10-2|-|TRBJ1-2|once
TGCGCCAGTAGTGAGTCGTCACAGGCCTATGGCTACACCTTC
CASSESSQAYGYTF
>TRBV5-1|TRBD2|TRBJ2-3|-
TGCGCCAGCAGCTTGTTTAGCGGGGGAGACACAGATACGCAGTATTTT
CASSLFSGGDTDTQYF
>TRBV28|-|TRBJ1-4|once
TGTGCCAGCGAAGACAGGACTTCAACTAATGAAAAACTGTTTTTT
CASEDRTSTNEKLFF
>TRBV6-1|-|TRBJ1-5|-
TGTGCCAGCAGTGATGGAGGGGGCAATCAGCCCCAGCATTTT
CASSDGGGNQPQHF
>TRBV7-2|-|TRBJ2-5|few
TGTGCCAGCAGCTGGGCGGAGACCCAGTACTTC
CASSWAETQYF
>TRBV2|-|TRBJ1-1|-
TGTGCCAGCAGTGAAAGGGGGTGGAACACTGAAGCTTTCTTT
CASSERGWNTEAFF
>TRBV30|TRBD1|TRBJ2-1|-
TGTGCCTGGAGCGGGGGACAGGGGGGGCCCTACAATGAGCAGTTCTTC
CAWSGGQGGPYNEQFF
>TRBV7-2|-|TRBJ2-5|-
TGTGCCAGCAGCTTAGCCAGGGCGGAGACCCAGTACTTC
CASSLARAETQYF
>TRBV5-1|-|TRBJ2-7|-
TGCGCCAGCGGACGAGACAGCTACGAGCAGTACTTC
CASGRDSYEQYF
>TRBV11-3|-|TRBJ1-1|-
TGTGCCAGCAGCTCCTTTTCGAACACTGAAGCTTTCTTT
CASSSFSNTEAFF
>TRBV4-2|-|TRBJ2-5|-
TGTGCCAGCAGCCAAGCCGGAGAGACCCAGTACTTC
CASSQAGETQYF
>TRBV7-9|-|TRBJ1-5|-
TGTGCCAGCAGTCTCGGGATCGATCAGCCCCAGCATTTT
CASSLGIDQPQHF
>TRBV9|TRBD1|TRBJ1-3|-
TGTGCCAGCAGCGTAGGCGAAGGGGGCAGGACCATATATTTT
CASSVGEGGRTIYF
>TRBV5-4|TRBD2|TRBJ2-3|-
TGTGCCAGCAGCCGTCAACCCACGGGGGGGAGTGCAGATACGCAGTATTTT
CASSRQPTGGSADTQYF
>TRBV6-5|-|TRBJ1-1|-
TGTGCCAGCAGTTCCCCAGGCCTGAACACTGAAGCTTTCTTT
CASSSPGLNTEAFF
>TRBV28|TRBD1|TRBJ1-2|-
TGTGCCAGCAGTTTGGGGGGGCTTAGGACAGGGGAAGAAGCTAACTATGGCTACACCTTC
CASSLGGLRTGEEANYGYTF
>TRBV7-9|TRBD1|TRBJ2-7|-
TGTGCCAGCTTCGCAGGGGGAGACGCCTACGAGCAGTACTTC
CASFAGGDAYEQYF
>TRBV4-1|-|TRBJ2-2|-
TGCGCCAGCAGCCAATTTAACGGGGAGCTGTTTTTT
CASSQFNGELFF
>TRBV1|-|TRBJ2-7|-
TGCACCAGCAGCCGATCGGGACTAGCGGGGGGCCTCTACGAGCAGTACTTC
CTSSRSGLAGGLYEQYF
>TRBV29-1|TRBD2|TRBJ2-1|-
TGCAGCGTCCCTAGCGGGGCGGCTTTGTACAATGAGCAGTTCTTC
CSVPSGAALYNEQFF
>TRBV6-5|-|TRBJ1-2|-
TGTGCCAGCAGCCCCGACTTTTCTGTCAACTATGGCTACACCTTC
CASSPDFSVNYGYTF
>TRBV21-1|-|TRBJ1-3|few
TGTGCCAGCAGCCCAAATGGGGGGTCAGGAAACACCATATATTTT
CASSPNGGSGNTIYF
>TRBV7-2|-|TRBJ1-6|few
TGTGCCAGCAGCCTCCTCGAGCGTAATTCACCCCTCCACTTT
CASSLLERNSPLHF
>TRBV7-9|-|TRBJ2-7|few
TGTGCCAGCAGCAACAGGGCGTACTACGAGCAGTACTTC
CASSNRAYYEQYF
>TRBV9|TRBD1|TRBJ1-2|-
TGTGCCAGCAGCGCGACCACGACAGGGACCTACTATGGCTACACCTTC
CASSATTTGTYYGYTF
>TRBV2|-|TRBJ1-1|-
TGTGCCAGCAAGGCGATAGCTTCGGACACTGAAGCTTTCTTT
CASKAIASDTEAFF
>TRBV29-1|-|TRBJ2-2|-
TGCAGCGTTGCAGGACAGATCACCGGGGAGCTGTTTTTT
CSVAGQITGELFF
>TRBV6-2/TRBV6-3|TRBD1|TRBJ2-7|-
TGTGCCAGCAGCGACAGGGTTAACTCCTACGAGCAGTACTTC
CASSDRVNSYEQYF
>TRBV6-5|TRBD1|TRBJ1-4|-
TGTGCCAGCAGTTACTCCCCAGGACAGGGGGAAAAACTGTTTTTT
CASSYSPGQGEKLFF
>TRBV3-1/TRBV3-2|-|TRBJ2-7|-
TGTGCCAGCAGCCAAAGAGGTTACGAGCAGTACTTC
CASSQRGYEQYF
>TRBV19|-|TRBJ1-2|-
TGTGCCAGTAGAGAAACAGGGTTGTCTAGTGGCTACACCTTC
CASRETGLSSGYTF